This T cell receptor beta chain was sequenced for a study of T cell changes during pregnancy in multiple sclerosis. CDR1 and CDR2 (germline): SGDLS, YYNGEE. V lost 7 bases to trimming and J lost 3 bases, with 22 bases between them. The CDR3 contains 16 residues. This table comes from immunoSEQ multiplex PCR, and its TCRdb copy is limited to in-frame clones, with some not included. The sample shows approximately 32,000 clones, nearly 90% of them seen only once. This TCR was sampled from a female donor with multiple sclerosis, enrolled in a pregnancy study. This sample comprised CD8+ T cells from peripheral blood mononuclear cells, obtained in the second trimester of pregnancy. This rearrangement joins TRBV9 to TRBJ1-2; a weak D match, TRBD1 (6 bases). Written as DNA, the CDR3 is TGTGCCAGCGGGGTATCTTTGAGGGGGGGCGACTATGGCTACACCTTC. Residues: CASGVSLRGGDYGYTF.